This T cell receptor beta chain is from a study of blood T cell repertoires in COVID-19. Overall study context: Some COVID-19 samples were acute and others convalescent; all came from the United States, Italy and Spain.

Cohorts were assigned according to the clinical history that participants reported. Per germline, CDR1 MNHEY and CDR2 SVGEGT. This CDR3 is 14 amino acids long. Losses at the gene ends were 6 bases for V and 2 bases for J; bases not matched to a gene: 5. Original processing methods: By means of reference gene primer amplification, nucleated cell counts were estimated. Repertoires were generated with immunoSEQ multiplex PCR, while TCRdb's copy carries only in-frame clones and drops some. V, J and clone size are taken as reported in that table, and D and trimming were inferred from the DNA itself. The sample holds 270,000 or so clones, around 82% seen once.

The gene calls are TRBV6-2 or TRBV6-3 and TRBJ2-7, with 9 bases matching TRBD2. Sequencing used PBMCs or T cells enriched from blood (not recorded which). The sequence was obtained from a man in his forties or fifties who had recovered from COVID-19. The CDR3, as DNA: TGTGCCAGCAGCAAGGCGGGAGGGCCCTACGAGCAGTACTTC. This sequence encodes CASSKAGGPYEQYF.